The clone carrying this T cell receptor (beta chain) has just one count. No antigen is known for it. Template for every sorted-subset replicate PCR totaled about 0.2 ug DNA, tens of thousands of T cell genomes. Some clones are missing from TCRdb's copy, which holds only in-frame ones; the method was immunoSEQ multiplex PCR. The sample holds 800,000 to 1,200,000 clones, approximately 80% seen once. Naive CD4+ cells were CD45RA-selected; the remaining cells were memory. These data belong to a study of shared clonotypes between healthy human individuals. Study as a whole: CD4 naive and CD4 memory each took three plates per donor, while CD8 naive took two and CD8 memory one.

Study results and limitations: Tissue TCR repertoires likely differ from these blood-only repertoires.

Looked up from germline, CDR1 is KGHSH and CDR2 is LQKENI. V shed 6 bases and J 10 bases; nucleotides not matched to a gene: 10. This CDR3 contains 13 residues. The gene calls are TRBV18 and TRBJ2-5; 8 bases line up with TRBD2. The receptor's source is a young man in good health. Some clones in this sample may be carry-over from other donors' samples. The sample consisted of memory CD4+ T cells from PBMCs. The sample's subset: CD45RA-negative fraction. The CDR3 DNA sequence: TGTGCCAGCTCGATCTCATACGGGGGGGACCAGTACTTC. It is translated as CASSISYGGDQYF.